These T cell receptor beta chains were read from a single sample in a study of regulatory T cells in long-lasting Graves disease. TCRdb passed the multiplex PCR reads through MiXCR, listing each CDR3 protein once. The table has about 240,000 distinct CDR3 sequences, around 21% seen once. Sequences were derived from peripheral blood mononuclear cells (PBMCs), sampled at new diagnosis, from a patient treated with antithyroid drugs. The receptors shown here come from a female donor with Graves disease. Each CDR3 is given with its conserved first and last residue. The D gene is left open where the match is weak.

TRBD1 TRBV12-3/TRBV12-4 CASRPTLHGTGDYNEQFF
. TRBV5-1 CASSWTSGTGANVLTF
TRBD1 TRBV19 CASSKIQGTSGNTIYF
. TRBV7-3 CASSSDGSSGNTIYF
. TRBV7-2 CASSNHAGLQPQHF
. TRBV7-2 CASSLTQGPWIGYTF
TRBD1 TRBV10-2 CASSLRGQGEGYTF
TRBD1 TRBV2 CASTDRGVDEQYF
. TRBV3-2 CASSQDWMPGLSDEQYF
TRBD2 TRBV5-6 CASTYPGVAGVYEQFF
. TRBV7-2 CASSLGGHSYEQYF
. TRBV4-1 CASSQLLQGRKTEAFF
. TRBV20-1 CSARTTYEQYF
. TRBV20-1 CSARDGQSGFYEQYF
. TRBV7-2 CASSPRMNTEAFF
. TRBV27 CASWPRGGTEAFF
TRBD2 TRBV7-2 CASSFSSGYSGANVLTF
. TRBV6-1 CASSEQSGDTQYF
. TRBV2 CASRDWIYNEQFF
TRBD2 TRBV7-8 CASSRGLAGQTHYEQYF
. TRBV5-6 CASSLVQGTDETQYF
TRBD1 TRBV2 CASSEPTGGYGEKLFF
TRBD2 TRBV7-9 CASSLRDKGLGETQYF
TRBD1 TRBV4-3 CASSQAARQGAFGEQFF
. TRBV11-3 CASSFLTGSAQYF
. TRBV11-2 CASSLDHIRGIQYF
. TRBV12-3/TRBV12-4 CASRSEFRDTEAFF
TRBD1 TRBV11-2 CASTRGTDLYEQYF
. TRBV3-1 CASSQDWGVGEKLFF
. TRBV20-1 CSALPVNNEQFF
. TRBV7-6 CASSFSGAGTGELFF
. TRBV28 CASSSGRWGGGMNTEAFF
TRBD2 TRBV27 CASSLRPGLGFSYEQYF
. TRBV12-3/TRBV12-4 CASSFGDQPQHF
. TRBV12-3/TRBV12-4 CASSPYDADSPLHF
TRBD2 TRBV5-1 CASSSRLAGGPETQYF
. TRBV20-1 CSASPGAVTEAFF
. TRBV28 CASSSSRDGLNQPQHF
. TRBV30 CAWKPLAVETQYF
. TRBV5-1 CASSSGSFSYNEQFF
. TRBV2 CASSPTDRYNEQFF
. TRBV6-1 CASSEGRGVPPLHF
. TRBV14 CASSQGQGYGYTF
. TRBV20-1 CSAREDRWETQYF
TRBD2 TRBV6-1 CAGGSSGANVLTF
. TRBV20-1 CSARGGYNEAFF
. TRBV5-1 CASSQEQGDYEQYF
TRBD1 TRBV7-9 CASSLETGAYNEQFF
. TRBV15 CATSRDRTPKIYEQYF
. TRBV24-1 CATSDLSGNQPQHF
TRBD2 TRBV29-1 CSVLTSLQETQYF
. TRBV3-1 CASSQAAGRNTGELFF
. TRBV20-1 CSATDLLASQQETQYF
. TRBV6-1 CASKEPRWDNYNSPLHF